Presented here are 10 T cell receptor beta chains from one specimen sequenced in a study of blood T cell repertoires in COVID-19 (dated by TCRdb to 2018 to 2020). Libraries were made using the immunoSEQ multiplex PCR assay. Imported from immuneACCESS, the table was reduced by TCRdb to in-frame sequences with V and J called. These copies leave out some clones; in studies compared against another copy, an unresolved V gene accounts for under half, and the cause of the remainder is not known. Present in this sample are 200,000 to 250,000 clones, about four fifths of which were seen just once. Less than 2% of the sample is in the top ten clones. Sequences were obtained from PBMCs or T cells enriched from blood (not recorded which). The receptor set was obtained from a man aged 60-69 years who had recovered from COVID-19.

V gene TRBV9 combines with J gene TRBJ2-7, with unresolved D. The CDR3 is made up of 14 amino acids. Trimming stripped 0 bases from V and 0 bases from J, with 7 bases between. From germline, CDR1 is SGDLS and CDR2 YYNGEE. CDR3 bases: TGTGCCAGCAGCGTAGGAGTGCTCTCCTACGAGCAGTACTTC. It yields the protein CASSVGVLSYEQYF.

This clone was recorded only once. J is TRBJ2-5 and V is TRBV9, with a weak D call TRBD2 (5 bases). V lost 0 bases, J lost 0 bases, and 12 bases lay in between. This CDR3 is built from 16 residues. Germline V lookup: CDR1 SGDLS, CDR2 YYNGEE. The CDR3 DNA is TGTGCCAGCAGCGTAGGGATTGAGGGAGACCAAGAGACCCAGTACTTC. Protein: CASSVGIEGDQETQYF. Filled out from reference TRBV9 and TRBJ2-5, the complete variable domain reads DSGVTQTPKHLITATGQRVTLRCSPRSGDLSVYWYQQSLDQGLQFLIQYYNGEERAKGNILERFSAQQFPDLHSELNLSSLELGDSALYFCASSVGIEGDQETQYFGPGTRLLVL.

The chain links TRBV19 to TRBJ1-2, with D possibly being TRBD1 (5 bases). The V end lost 0 bases, the J end lost 4 bases, and 12 bases lay between the germline ends. In germline, CDR1 is LNHDA, CDR2 SQIVND (reference sequence). The CDR3 extends over 15 amino acids. The CDR3 DNA reads TGTGCCAGTAGTATAGATCCCCTGGGGGGCTATGGCTACACCTTC. This gives the protein CASSIDPLGGYGYTF. The entire variable domain, with the rest obtained from reference TRBV19 and TRBJ1-2, is as follows: DGGITQSPKYLFRKEGQNVTLSCEQNLNHDAMYWYRQDPGQGLRLIYYSQIVNDFQKGDIAEGYSVSREKKESFPLTVTSAQKNPTAFYLCASSIDPLGGYGYTFGSGTRLTVV.

The V call is TRBV11-2, the J call TRBJ2-5; 9 nucleotides match TRBD1. The CDR3 runs 14 residues. The V gene's germline CDR1 is SGHAT and CDR2 FQNNGV. Trimming at V came to 5 bases and at J to 5 bases, leaving 6 bases not matched to a gene. CDR3: CASSTQGARETQYF. CDR3 sequence (DNA): TGTGCCAGCAGCACACAGGGGGCGCGGGAGACCCAGTACTTC.

The rearrangement uses TRBV11-3 and TRBJ1-6; D gene ambiguous. The CDR3 has 14 residues. Germline loops: CDR1 SGHNT, CDR2 YENEEA. Trimming removed 2 bases at V and 7 bases at J, with 9 bases between. The CDR3 nucleotides are TGTGCCAGCAGCTTATTTCTGAGAAATTCACCCCTCCACTTT. Protein sequence: CASSLFLRNSPLHF.

The V and J genes are TRBV9 and TRBJ2-7, with 9 bases matching TRBD2. CDR3 size: 17 residues. V lost 1 base to trimming and J lost 3 bases; unmatched junction nucleotides: 11. The germline CDR1 and CDR2 sequences are SGDLS and YYNGEE. In nucleotides, the CDR3 is TGTGCCAGCAGCGTATTAAGGAGCGGGGGGCCTAACTACGAGCAGTACTTC. Translated, it gives CASSVLRSGGPNYEQYF.

The rearrangement links TRBV7-2 to TRBJ2-3, with 7 bases identical to TRBD2. V dropped 5 bases and J dropped 2; count of bases not matched to a gene: 10. CDR1 SGHTA and CDR2 FQGNSA come from the germline V gene. The CDR3 covers 16 residues. CDR3 sequence reads: CASSLGSSGYTDTQYF. The CDR3 DNA reads TGTGCCAGCAGCCTAGGGTCTAGCGGCTACACAGATACGCAGTATTTT.

The gene calls are TRBV6-5 and TRBJ1-6; D gene ambiguous. The germline V and J ends were trimmed by 2 bases and 1 base, with 9 bases remaining between them. Germline-derived CDR1 and CDR2 are MNHEY and SVGAGI. There are 16 residues in the CDR3. The CDR3 DNA is TGTGCCAGCAGTTACAATCCACGGTCCTATAATTCACCCCTCCACTTT. This codes for CASSYNPRSYNSPLHF.

The rearrangement links TRBV21-1 to TRBJ2-7; the table's TRBD1 call for D was not verified on the DNA. TRBV21-1 is recorded as a pseudogene. The CDR3 is 17 residues long. The CDR3 DNA reads as TGTGCCAGCAGCCACCGCCCGGGACAGTCCGCCCTCTACGAGCAGTACTTC. It codes for CASSHRPGQSALYEQYF.

A single count supports this clone. The rearrangement joins TRBV5-1 to TRBJ2-7; unclear D gene. This CDR3 is 13 amino acids long. Germline loops: CDR1 SGHRS, CDR2 YFSETQ. V lost 0 bases and J 0 bases, leaving 4 bases between the germline ends. Written as DNA, the CDR3 is TGCGCCAGCAGCTTGGACTACTCCTACGAGCAGTACTTC. Residues: CASSLDYSYEQYF.